Described below is a single T cell receptor (beta chain) sequence and its context. Its antigen is still unknown. The data stem from a study of OX40 agonist ivuxolimab in advanced cancers. General observations from the study: Expanded clones belonging to CD8+ T cells outnumbered, on average, those of CD4+.

CDR1 is LNHDA, CDR2 SQIVND, per germline (reference sequence). CDR3 length: 11 amino acids. V lost 9 bases, J lost 6 bases, and 12 bases lay in between. TCRdb's table, derived via immunoSEQ multiplex PCR, lists solely in-frame clones and lacks some. The sample shows about 77,000 clones, around 88% of them seen only once. The V and J genes are TRBV19 and TRBJ2-7; a possible D gene is TRBD1 (6 bases). The material was CD4+ or CD8+ T cells sorted from blood, obtained in a trial of the OX40 agonist ivuxolimab. The sequence was collected from an adult with an advanced solid tumor such as melanoma, head and neck, liver or kidney cancer. The chain's CDR3 is CASFEQGEQYF. In DNA, the CDR3 is TGTGCCAGCTTCGAACAGGGCGAGCAGTACTTC.